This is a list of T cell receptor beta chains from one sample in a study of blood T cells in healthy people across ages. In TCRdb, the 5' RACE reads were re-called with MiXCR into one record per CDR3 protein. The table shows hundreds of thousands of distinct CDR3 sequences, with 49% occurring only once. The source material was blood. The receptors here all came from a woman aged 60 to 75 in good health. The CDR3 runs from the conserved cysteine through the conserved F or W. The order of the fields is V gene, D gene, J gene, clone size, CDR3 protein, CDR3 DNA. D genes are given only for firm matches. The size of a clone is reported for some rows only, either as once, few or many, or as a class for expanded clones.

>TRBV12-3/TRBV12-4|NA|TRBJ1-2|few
CASSLRPTIGGGYTF
TGTGCCAGCAGTTTACGGCCCACGATTGGGGGTGGCTACACCTTC
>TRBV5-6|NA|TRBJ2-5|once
CASSPLSGIPRETQYF
TGTGCCAGCAGCCCCCTCAGCGGAATCCCACGGGAGACCCAGTACTTC
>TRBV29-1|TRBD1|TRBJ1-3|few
CSVVGTANSGNTIYF
TGCAGCGTTGTTGGGACAGCAAACTCTGGAAACACCATATATTTT
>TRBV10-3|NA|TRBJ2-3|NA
CAISESMGNTQYF
TGTGCCATCAGTGAGTCTATGGGGAATACGCAGTATTTT
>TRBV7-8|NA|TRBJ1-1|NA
CASSPNRGGSPVDTEAFF
TGTGCCAGCAGCCCCAACCGGGGCGGTAGCCCGGTGGACACTGAAGCTTTCTTT
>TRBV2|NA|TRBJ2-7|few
CASLRGAGEYEQYF
TGTGCCAGCCTCCGGGGGGCGGGGGAGTACGAGCAGTACTTC
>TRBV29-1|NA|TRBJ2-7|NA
CSVEDPGGAFYEQYF
TGCAGCGTTGAAGACCCCGGGGGCGCCTTCTACGAGCAGTACTTC
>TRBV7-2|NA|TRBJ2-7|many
CASSPTPVGEQYF
TGTGCCAGCAGCCCAACCCCCGTGGGCGAGCAGTACTTC
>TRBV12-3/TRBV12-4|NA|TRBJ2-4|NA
CASSTRRGWGYF
TGTGCCAGCAGTACCCGGAGGGGTTGGGGGTACTTC
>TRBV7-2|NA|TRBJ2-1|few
CASSLVDSSYNEQFF
TGTGCCAGCAGCTTAGTGGACAGTTCCTACAATGAGCAGTTCTTC
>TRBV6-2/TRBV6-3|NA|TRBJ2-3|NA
CASSSEGFADTQYF
TGTGCCAGCAGTTCCGAGGGTTTCGCAGATACGCAGTATTTT
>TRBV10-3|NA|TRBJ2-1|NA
CAITGETKGNEQFF
TGTGCCATCACCGGGGAAACCAAGGGCAATGAGCAGTTCTTC
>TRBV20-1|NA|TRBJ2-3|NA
CSATRQGGPDTQYF
TGCAGTGCTACCAGGCAGGGCGGTCCAGATACGCAGTATTTT
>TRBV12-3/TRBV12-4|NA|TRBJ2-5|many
CASSLALGGLQETQYF
TGTGCCAGCAGTTTAGCGCTCGGGGGGCTCCAAGAGACCCAGTACTTC
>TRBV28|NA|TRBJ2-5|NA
CASSLEGLGAKTQYF
TGTGCCAGCAGTTTAGAGGGGCTCGGGGCGAAGACCCAGTACTTC
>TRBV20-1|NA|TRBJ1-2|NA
CSARGGRSYGYTF
TGCAGTGCTAGAGGGGGCAGGTCCTATGGCTACACCTTC
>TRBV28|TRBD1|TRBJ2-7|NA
CASSPSGTAIYEQYF
TGTGCCAGCAGTCCGTCCGGGACAGCCATCTACGAGCAGTACTTC
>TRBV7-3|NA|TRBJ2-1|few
CASSADSSYNEQFF
TGTGCCAGCAGCGCGGACAGCTCCTACAATGAGCAGTTCTTC
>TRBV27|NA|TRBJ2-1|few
CASSFRPGNEQFF
TGTGCCAGCAGTTTCCGTCCAGGCAATGAGCAGTTCTTC
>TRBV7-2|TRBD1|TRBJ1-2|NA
CASSAGQGDYGYTF
TGTGCCAGCAGCGCCGGACAGGGGGACTATGGCTACACCTTC
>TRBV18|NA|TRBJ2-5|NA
CASSPADNEQYF
TGTGCCAGCTCACCAGCCGACAATGAGCAGTACTTC
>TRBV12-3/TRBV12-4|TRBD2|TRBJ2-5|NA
CASSPSGLVNEQYF
TGTGCCAGCAGTCCTAGCGGGCTTGTGAATGAGCAGTACTTC
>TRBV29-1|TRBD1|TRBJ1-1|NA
CSAGDSRYTEAFF
TGCAGCGCTGGGGACAGCAGGTACACTGAAGCTTTCTTT
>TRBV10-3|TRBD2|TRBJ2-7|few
CAINPGTSVTYEQYF
TGTGCCATCAACCCCGGGACTAGCGTTACCTACGAGCAGTACTTC
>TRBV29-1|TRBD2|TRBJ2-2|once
CSVTGTSGRTGGLFF
TGCAGCGTGACCGGGACTAGCGGGAGGACCGGGGGGCTGTTTTTT
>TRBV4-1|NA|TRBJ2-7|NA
CASSQEGGRLGFYEQYF
TGCGCCAGCAGCCAAGAAGGGGGACGTCTGGGGTTCTACGAGCAGTACTTC
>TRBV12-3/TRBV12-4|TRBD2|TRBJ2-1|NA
CASSSGSRSNEQFF
TGTGCCAGCAGTAGCGGGAGTCGGTCAAATGAGCAGTTCTTC
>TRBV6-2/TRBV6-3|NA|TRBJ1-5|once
CASNHYREYSNQPQHF
TGTGCCAGCAATCACTACCGGGAATATAGCAATCAGCCCCAGCATTTT
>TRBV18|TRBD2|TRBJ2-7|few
CASSRGSGMLYEQYF
TGTGCCAGCTCACGGGGTAGCGGGATGCTCTACGAGCAGTACTTC
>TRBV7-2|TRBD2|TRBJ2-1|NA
CASSLVSAGANNEQFF
TGTGCCAGCAGCTTAGTTTCGGCGGGAGCGAATAATGAGCAGTTCTTC
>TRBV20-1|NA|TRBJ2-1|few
CSARDRATQGTNEQFF
TGCAGTGCTAGAGATCGGGCTACCCAGGGGACGAATGAGCAGTTCTTC
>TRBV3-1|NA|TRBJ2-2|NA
CASSQMRRVETGELFF
TGTGCCAGCAGCCAGATGCGGCGGGTTGAAACCGGGGAGCTGTTTTTT
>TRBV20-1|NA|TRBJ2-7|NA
CSGAEGGSEQYF
TGCAGTGGGGCGGAGGGGGGGAGCGAGCAGTACTTC
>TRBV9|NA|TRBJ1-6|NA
CASSVEAVNSPLHF
TGTGCCAGCAGCGTAGAGGCGGTGAATTCACCCCTCCACTTT
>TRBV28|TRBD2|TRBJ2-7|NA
CASSSISGSGEQYF
TGTGCCAGCAGTTCAATTAGCGGGAGTGGCGAGCAGTACTTC
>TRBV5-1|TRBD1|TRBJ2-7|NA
CASSMGQGASEQYF
TGCGCCAGCAGCATGGGACAGGGGGCGTCCGAGCAGTACTTC
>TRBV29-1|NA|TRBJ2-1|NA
CSVVGALRNEQLF
TGCAGCGTAGTCGGGGCGCTTCGAAATGAGCAGCTCTTC
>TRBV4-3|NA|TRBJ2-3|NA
CASSQDRRKARPDTQYF
TGCGCCAGCAGCCAAGATAGGCGGAAGGCACGTCCAGATACGCAGTATTTT
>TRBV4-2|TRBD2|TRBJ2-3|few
CASSQEVASGTETDTQYF
TGTGCCAGCAGCCAAGAAGTCGCTAGCGGGACCGAGACAGATACGCAGTATTTT
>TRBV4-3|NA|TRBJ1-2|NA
CASSQGYQYYGYTF
TGCGCCAGCAGCCAAGGGTACCAGTACTATGGCTACACCTTC
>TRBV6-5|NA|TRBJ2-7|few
CASSYLSADHSYEQYF
TGTGCCAGCAGTTACTTGTCGGCGGATCACTCCTACGAGCAGTACTTC
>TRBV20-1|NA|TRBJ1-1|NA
CSARFQGTEAFF
TGCAGTGCTAGGTTTCAGGGCACTGAAGCTTTCTTT
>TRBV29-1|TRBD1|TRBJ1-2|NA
CSDWDRKHGYTF
TGCAGCGACTGGGACAGGAAGCATGGCTACACCTTC
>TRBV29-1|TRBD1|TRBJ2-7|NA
CSVESGQGDLYNEQYF
TGCAGCGTTGAATCGGGACAGGGGGACCTTTACAATGAGCAGTACTTC
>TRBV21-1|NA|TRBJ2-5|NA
CASSKFTTRETQYF
TGTGCCAGCAGCAAATTTACCACCAGAGAGACCCAGTACTTC
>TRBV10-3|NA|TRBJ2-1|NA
CAISQQGGRYNEQFF
TGTGCCATCAGCCAACAAGGAGGACGCTACAATGAGCAGTTCTTC
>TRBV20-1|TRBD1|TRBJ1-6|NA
CSALDRGGSPLHF
TGCAGTGCCCTGGACAGGGGAGGCTCACCCCTCCACTTT
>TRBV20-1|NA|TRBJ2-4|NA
CSARTDDPNIQYF
TGCAGTGCTAGAACCGACGACCCAAACATTCAGTACTTC
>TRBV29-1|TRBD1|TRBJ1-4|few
CSVARDRVFRLREKLFF
TGCAGCGTGGCCCGGGACAGGGTTTTTCGGTTGCGGGAAAAACTGTTTTTT
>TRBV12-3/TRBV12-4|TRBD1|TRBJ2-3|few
CASSQRQGPNRDTQYF
TGTGCCAGCAGTCAACGACAGGGGCCCAATCGGGATACGCAGTATTTT
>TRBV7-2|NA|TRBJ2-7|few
CASSLLIVGEQYF
TGTGCCAGCAGCTTACTAATTGTTGGCGAGCAGTACTTC
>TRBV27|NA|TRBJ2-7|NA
CASSLSSQGSPYEQYF
TGTGCCAGCAGTTTATCCTCGCAGGGGTCCCCCTACGAGCAGTACTTC
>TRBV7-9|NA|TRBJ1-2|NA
CASSARSNYGYTF
TGTGCCAGCAGCGCCCGGTCTAACTATGGCTACACCTTC
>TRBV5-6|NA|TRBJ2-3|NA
CASSPVNAGTDTQYF
TGTGCCAGCAGCCCCGTTAACGCGGGAACAGATACGCAGTATTTT
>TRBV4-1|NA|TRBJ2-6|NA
CASSADRGANVLTF
TGCGCCAGCAGCGCTGATAGGGGGGCCAACGTCCTGACTTTC